The rows below give T cell receptor beta chains drawn from one sample of a study of T cell responses to AZD1222 COVID-19 vaccine. Generated by immunoSEQ multiplex PCR, the TCRdb table keeps only in-frame clones and is missing some. The sample records over 150,000 clones, about nine tenths being singletons. Sequenced here: peripheral blood, sampled on day 0 of MenACWY control vaccination. The origin of the receptors is an adult in good health. The CDR3 runs from the conserved cysteine through the conserved F or W. D genes are given only for firm matches. Rows give clone size only sometimes, using once, few, many, or a class for an expanded clone.

cdr3_aa cdr3_nt v_call d_call j_call clone_size
CASRWGARTDTQYF TGTGCCAGCAGGTGGGGGGCTCGGACAGATACGCAGTATTTT TRBV6-5 - TRBJ2-3 once
CASSPGGDSGQFF TGTGCCAGTAGCCCCGGAGGGGACTCGGGGCAGTTCTTC TRBV19 - TRBJ2-1 -
CASSSTRVREQFF TGTGCCAGCAGCTCAACAAGGGTGAGGGAGCAGTTCTTC TRBV7-3 - TRBJ2-1 -
CASSNQLASGELFF TGTGCCAGCAGTAATCAGTTAGCATCCGGGGAGCTGTTTTTT TRBV2 - TRBJ2-2 -
CASSFQTGVLDTEAFF TGCGCCAGCAGCTTTCAAACAGGGGTCTTGGACACTGAAGCTTTCTTT TRBV5-1 TRBD1 TRBJ1-1 once
CATSREDSMGYGYTF TGTGCCACCAGCAGAGAAGATTCGATGGGCTATGGCTACACCTTC TRBV15 - TRBJ1-2 -
CASSQWDKNTGELFF TGTGCCAGCAGCCAATGGGACAAGAACACCGGGGAGCTGTTTTTT TRBV3-1/TRBV3-2 - TRBJ2-2 few
CASGRTGDTGELFF TGTGCCAGCGGTCGGACAGGAGACACCGGGGAGCTGTTTTTT TRBV6-5 TRBD1 TRBJ2-2 -
CASSQVSGGPQETQYF TGTGCCAGCAGCCAAGTGAGCGGGGGGCCCCAAGAGACCCAGTACTTC TRBV4-2 TRBD2 TRBJ2-5 -
CASSPAGARANTEAFF TGTGCCAGTAGTCCCGCGGGAGCCCGGGCGAACACTGAAGCTTTCTTT TRBV19 - TRBJ1-1 -
CASSRTGTLSYNEQFF TGCGCCAGCAGCCGGACCGGGACACTTTCCTACAATGAGCAGTTCTTC TRBV5-1 - TRBJ2-1 -
CASSFGATMTEAFF TGCGCCAGCAGCTTCGGGGCAACGATGACTGAAGCTTTCTTT TRBV5-1 - TRBJ1-1 -
CAISPPGEHYGYTF TGTGCCATCAGCCCTCCCGGGGAGCACTATGGCTACACCTTC TRBV10-3 - TRBJ1-2 once
CASSLGGGPPREQYF TGTGCCAGCAGCTTGGGGGGAGGGCCCCCCCGCGAGCAGTACTTC TRBV5-6 TRBD2 TRBJ2-7 -
CASSLGGTSGRGAQYF TGTGCCAGCAGCTTGGGGGGGACTAGCGGGAGAGGCGCGCAGTACTTC TRBV5-5 TRBD2 TRBJ2-7 -
CASSSGQGAIQPQHF TGTGCCAGTAGTTCCGGACAGGGGGCGATTCAGCCCCAGCATTTT TRBV19 TRBD1 TRBJ1-5 -
CASSPLGGGYSPLHF TGTGCCAGCAGCCCCCTAGGAGGAGGATATTCACCCCTCCACTTT TRBV6-6 - TRBJ1-6 -
CASSFRGQVLLF TGTGCCAGCAGTTTCCGGGGACAGGTTCTCCTCTTC TRBV27 TRBD1 TRBJ2-7 -
CASRVQETQYF TGTGCCAGCAGGGTCCAAGAGACCCAGTACTTC TRBV2 - TRBJ2-5 -
CASSLDARGGQPQHF TGTGCCAGCAGCTTAGACGCTAGAGGGGGTCAGCCCCAGCATTTT TRBV11-2 - TRBJ1-5 -
CAISAGQGGQPQHF TGTGCCATCAGTGCGGGACAGGGCGGACAGCCCCAGCATTTT TRBV10-3 TRBD1 TRBJ1-5 few
CASSPDRVGGYTF TGTGCCAGCTCACCCGACAGGGTAGGAGGCTACACCTTC TRBV18 TRBD1 TRBJ1-2 -
CASSASSGALVYEQFF TGTGCCAGCAGTGCATCTAGCGGGGCCCTTGTCTATGAGCAGTTCTTC TRBV25-1 TRBD2 TRBJ2-1 -
CASQTGRPTGELFF TGTGCCAGTCAGACAGGGCGACCGACCGGGGAGCTGTTTTTT TRBV19 TRBD1 TRBJ2-2 -
CASSLRLQANEQFF TGTGCCAGCAGCTTAAGGTTGCAAGCAAATGAGCAGTTCTTC TRBV7-9 - TRBJ2-1 -
CASSLPGLLTYEQYF TGTGCCAGCAGCCTACCGGGACTACTCACCTACGAGCAGTACTTC TRBV7-9 TRBD2 TRBJ2-7 -
CASSVAGRMNTEAFF TGTGCCAGTTCCGTCGCAGGGCGGATGAACACTGAAGCTTTCTTT TRBV4-2 - TRBJ1-1 -
CASSRFGQGFNQPQHF TGTGCCAGTAGTAGGTTCGGGCAGGGCTTCAATCAGCCCCAGCATTTT TRBV19 - TRBJ1-5 once
CASRDRDLTLYGYTF TGTGCCAGCAGGGACAGGGACTTGACTCTCTATGGCTACACCTTC TRBV6-6 TRBD1 TRBJ1-2 -
CASSLTLGADEQYF TGTGCCAGCAGTTTAACCCTCGGGGCTGACGAGCAGTACTTC TRBV27 - TRBJ2-7 -
CASRTSGRDTNAYEQYF TGTGCCAGTAGGACTAGCGGGAGGGACACAAACGCCTACGAGCAGTACTTC TRBV19 TRBD2 TRBJ2-7 few
CASSIEGQGGYTF TGTGCCAGTAGTATAGAAGGACAGGGGGGCTACACCTTC TRBV19 TRBD1 TRBJ1-2 -
CASSPVKLGNQPQHF TGTGCCAGCTCACCAGTTAAGCTTGGCAATCAGCCCCAGCATTTT TRBV18 - TRBJ1-5 -
CASSQDGTRANVLTF TGTGCCAGCAGCCAAGACGGGACCCGAGCCAACGTCCTGACTTTC TRBV14 - TRBJ2-6 -
CASSDGGYGYTF TGTGCCAGCAGTGACGGCGGGTATGGCTACACCTTC TRBV6-4 - TRBJ1-2 -
CASSLNRGGTEAFF TGCGCCAGCAGCTTAAACAGGGGAGGCACTGAAGCTTTCTTT TRBV5-1 TRBD1 TRBJ1-1 -
CASSPPAYEQYF TGCGCCAGCAGTCCCCCCGCCTACGAGCAGTACTTC TRBV5-1 - TRBJ2-7 -
CASSVAMAGGPGEQFF TGTGCCAGCAGCGTAGCTATGGCGGGAGGGCCGGGGGAGCAGTTCTTC TRBV9 TRBD2 TRBJ2-1 -
CASSLIQPRRGRIGIEAFF TGCGCCAGCAGCCTCATTCAACCTCGCAGGGGGCGCATCGGGATTGAAGCTTTCTTT TRBV4-1 TRBD1 TRBJ1-1 once
CASGRQQQYTGELFF TGTGCCAGCGGCAGACAGCAGCAGTACACCGGGGAGCTGTTTTTT TRBV2 - TRBJ2-2 -
CASSTNIGVSGNQPQHF TGTGCCAGCTCAACAAATATAGGAGTGAGTGGCAATCAGCCCCAGCATTTT TRBV18 - TRBJ1-5 -
CASTGTVYTGELFF TGTGCCTCTACCGGGACAGTATACACCGGGGAGCTGTTTTTT TRBV19 TRBD1 TRBJ2-2 -
CASSTPGEGMNYGYTF TGTGCCAGTAGTACCCCAGGGGAGGGGATGAACTATGGCTACACCTTC TRBV19 - TRBJ1-2 -
CASSLIGGRAQYF TGCGCCAGCAGCCTAATCGGCGGGAGAGCGCAGTATTTT TRBV4-1 TRBD2 TRBJ2-3 -
CASSYRQINSPLHF TGTGCCAGCAGTTATCGGCAGATTAATTCACCCCTCCACTTT TRBV6-5 - TRBJ1-6 once
CATSRVTGNSPLHF TGTGCCACCAGCAGAGTGACGGGGAATTCACCCCTCCACTTT TRBV15 - TRBJ1-6 -
CASSLGGHSSFNEKLFF TGCGCCAGCAGCTTGGGCGGGCACAGCTCCTTTAATGAAAAACTGTTTTTT TRBV5-1 - TRBJ1-4 few
CASSLYRQENSPLHF TGTGCCAGCAGTTTATATCGCCAGGAGAATTCACCCCTCCACTTT TRBV28 - TRBJ1-6 -
CASSEAGSNQPQHF TGTGCCAGCAGCGAGGCAGGGAGCAATCAGCCCCAGCATTTT TRBV9 - TRBJ1-5 -
CASSLASLTGSEQYF TGTGCCAGCAGCTTAGCTAGTTTGACAGGGAGTGAGCAGTACTTC TRBV7-8 TRBD1 TRBJ2-7 -
CATSDSGSIYEQYF TGTGCCACCAGTGATTCCGGATCCATCTACGAGCAGTACTTC TRBV24-1 - TRBJ2-7 once
CASSLMAGVLDTQYF TGTGCCAGCAGCTTGATGGCGGGGGTGCTTGATACGCAGTATTTT TRBV5-5 TRBD2 TRBJ2-3 -
CAISESNRGQDGELFF TGTGCCATCAGTGAGTCGAACAGGGGGCAGGACGGGGAGCTGTTTTTT TRBV10-3 TRBD1 TRBJ2-2 -
CASSLVGGDAQETQYF TGTGCCAGCAGCTTAGTGGGGGGGGACGCCCAAGAGACCCAGTACTTC TRBV5-4 TRBD2 TRBJ2-5 -
CAWSRGGAYEQYF TGTGCCTGGAGTCGGGGCGGGGCCTACGAGCAGTACTTC TRBV30 - TRBJ2-7 -
CASSPTGFTDTQYF TGTGCCAGTAGTCCAACGGGCTTCACAGATACGCAGTATTTT TRBV19 - TRBJ2-3 -
CASSNGRGFATNEKLFF TGCGCCAGCAGCAACGGCCGGGGATTCGCAACTAATGAAAAACTGTTTTTT TRBV4-3 - TRBJ1-4 few
CSVTGGRDQPQHF TGCAGCGTTACCGGGGGACGGGATCAGCCCCAGCATTTT TRBV29-1 - TRBJ1-5 -
CASSPRGRGSSPLHF TGTGCCAGCAGTCCCCGTGGCAGGGGGAGTTCACCCCTCCACTTT TRBV28 TRBD1 TRBJ1-6 -
CASSLASSGGAAKNIQYF TGCGCCAGCAGCTTGGCGTCTAGCGGGGGGGCGGCCAAAAACATTCAGTACTTC TRBV5-1 TRBD2 TRBJ2-4 -